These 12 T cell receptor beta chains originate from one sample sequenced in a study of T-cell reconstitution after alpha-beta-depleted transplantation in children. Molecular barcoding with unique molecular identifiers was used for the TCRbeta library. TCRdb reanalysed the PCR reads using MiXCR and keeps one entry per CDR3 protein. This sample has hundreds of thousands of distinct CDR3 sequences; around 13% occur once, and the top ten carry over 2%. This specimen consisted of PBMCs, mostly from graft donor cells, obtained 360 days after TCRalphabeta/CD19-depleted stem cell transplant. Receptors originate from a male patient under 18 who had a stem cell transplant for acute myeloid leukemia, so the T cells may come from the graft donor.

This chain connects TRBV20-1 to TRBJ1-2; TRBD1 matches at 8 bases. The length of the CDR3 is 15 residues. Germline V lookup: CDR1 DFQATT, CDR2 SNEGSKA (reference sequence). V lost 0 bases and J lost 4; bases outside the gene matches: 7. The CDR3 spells CSARDWRDRSYGYTF. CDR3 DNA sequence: TGCAGTGCTAGAGACTGGCGGGACAGGTCCTATGGCTACACCTTC.

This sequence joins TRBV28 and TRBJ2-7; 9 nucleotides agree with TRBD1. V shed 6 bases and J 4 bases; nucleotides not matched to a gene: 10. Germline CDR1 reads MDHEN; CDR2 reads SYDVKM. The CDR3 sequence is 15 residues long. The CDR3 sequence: CASRTPGQGTYEQYF. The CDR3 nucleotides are TGTGCCAGCAGGACACCGGGACAGGGAACTTACGAGCAGTACTTC.

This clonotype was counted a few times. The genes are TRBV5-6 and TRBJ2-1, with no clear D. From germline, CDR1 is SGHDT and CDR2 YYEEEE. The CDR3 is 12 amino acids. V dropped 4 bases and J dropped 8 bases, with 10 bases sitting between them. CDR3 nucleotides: TGTGCCAGCAGCACCATGAGCGATGAGCAGTTCTTC. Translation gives CASSTMSDEQFF.

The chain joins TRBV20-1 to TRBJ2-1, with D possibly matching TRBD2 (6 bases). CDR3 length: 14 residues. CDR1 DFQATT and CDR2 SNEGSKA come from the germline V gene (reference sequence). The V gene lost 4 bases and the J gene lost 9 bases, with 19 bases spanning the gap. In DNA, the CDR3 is TGCAGTGCTACCATTCCGGGAGTGTATTCTGAGCAGTTCTTC. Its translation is CSATIPGVYSEQFF.

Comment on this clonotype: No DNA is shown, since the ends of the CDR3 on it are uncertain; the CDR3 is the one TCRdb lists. The chain's CDR3 is CSVADGAHGNTF. V gene TRBV29-1 combines with J gene TRBJ1-2; TRBD1 reflects the table's D call only, with no check against the DNA. The CDR3 is 12 amino acids in total, end residues counted. The germline V gene has CDR1 SQVTM and CDR2 ANQGSEA.

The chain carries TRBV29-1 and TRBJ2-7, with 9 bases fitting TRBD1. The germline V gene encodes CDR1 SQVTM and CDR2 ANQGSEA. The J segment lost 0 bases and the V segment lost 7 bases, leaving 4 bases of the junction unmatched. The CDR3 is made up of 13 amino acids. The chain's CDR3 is CSGDRGSSYEQYF. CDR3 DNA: TGCAGCGGTGACAGGGGGAGCTCCTACGAGCAGTACTTC.

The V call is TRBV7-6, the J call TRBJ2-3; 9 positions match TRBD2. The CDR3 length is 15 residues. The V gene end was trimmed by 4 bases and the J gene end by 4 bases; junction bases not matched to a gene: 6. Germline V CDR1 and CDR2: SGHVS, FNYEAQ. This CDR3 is CASSSPAGGADTQYF. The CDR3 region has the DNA TGTGCCAGCAGCTCTCCCGCGGGAGGGGCAGATACGCAGTATTTT.

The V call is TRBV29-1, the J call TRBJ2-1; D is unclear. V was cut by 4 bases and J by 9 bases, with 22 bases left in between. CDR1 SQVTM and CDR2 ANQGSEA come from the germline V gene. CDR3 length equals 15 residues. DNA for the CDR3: TGCAGCGTTGCCAGATTACTGGACCTTCGCCGTGAGCAGTTCTTC. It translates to CSVARLLDLRREQFF.

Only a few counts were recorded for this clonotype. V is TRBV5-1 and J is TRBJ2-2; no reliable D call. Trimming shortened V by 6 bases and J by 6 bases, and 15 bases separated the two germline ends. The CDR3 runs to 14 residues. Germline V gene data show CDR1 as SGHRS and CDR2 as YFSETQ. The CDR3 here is CASKADGKAGELFF. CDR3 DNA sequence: TGCGCCAGCAAAGCAGACGGCAAAGCCGGGGAGCTGTTTTTT. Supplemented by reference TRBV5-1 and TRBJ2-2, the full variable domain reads KAGVTQTPRYLIKTRGQQVTLSCSPISGHRSVSWYQQTPGQGLQFLFEYFSETQRNKGNFPGRFSGRQFSNSRSEMNVSTLELGDSALYLCASKADGKAGELFFGEGSRLTVL.

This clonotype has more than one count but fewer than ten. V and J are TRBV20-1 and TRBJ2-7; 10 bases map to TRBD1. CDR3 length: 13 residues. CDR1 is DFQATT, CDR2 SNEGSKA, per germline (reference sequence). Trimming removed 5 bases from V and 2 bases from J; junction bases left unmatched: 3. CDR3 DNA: TGCAGTGCTCCCGGGACAGGGGCCTACGAGCAGTACTTC. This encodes CSAPGTGAYEQYF.

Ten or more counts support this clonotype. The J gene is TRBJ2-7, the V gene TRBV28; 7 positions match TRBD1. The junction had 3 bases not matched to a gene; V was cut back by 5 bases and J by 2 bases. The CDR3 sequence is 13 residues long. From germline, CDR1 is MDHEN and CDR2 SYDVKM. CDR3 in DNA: TGTGCCAGCAGTATGGGACAGACCTACGAGCAGTACTTC. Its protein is CASSMGQTYEQYF.

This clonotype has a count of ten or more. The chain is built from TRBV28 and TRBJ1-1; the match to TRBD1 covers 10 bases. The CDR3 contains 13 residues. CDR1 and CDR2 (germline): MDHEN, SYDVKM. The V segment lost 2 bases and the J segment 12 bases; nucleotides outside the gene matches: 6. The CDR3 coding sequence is TGTGCCAGCAGTTTAACCGGGACAGGGGATACTTTCTTT. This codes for CASSLTGTGDTFF.